The T cell receptor beta chain under discussion was sequenced for a study of shared clonotypes between healthy human individuals. On the study more broadly: Aged 18 to 49, the donors were two women and three men. The study's findings and limits: Clonotype sharing across donors was expected to vary with sequencing depth.

This CDR3 has 14 residues. Deletions cut 3 bases from V and 0 bases from J, with 6 bases between. The germline V gene encodes CDR1 MNHNS and CDR2 SASEGT. Here immunoSEQ multiplex PCR was the method, and the copy in TCRdb shows in-frame clones only, minus some. The sample has 2 million to 2.5 million clones, approximately 95% seen once. About this clone itself: The antigen is not known. The sample holds other DNA sequences that translate to the same CDR3.

The TCR sequence derives from a man between 18 and 35 years old in good health. The source material was naive CD4+ T cells sorted from blood. Stated subset: CD45RA+ positively selected. The V gene is TRBV6-1, the J gene TRBJ1-3; unclear D gene. CDR3 in DNA: TGTGCCAGCAGTGATTATAGCTCTGGAAACACCATATATTTT. It is translated as CASSDYSSGNTIYF.